This entry lists 25 T cell receptor beta chains sequenced from one sample in a study of beta chain features in type 1 diabetes. TCRB transcripts that were expressed got sequenced, as all of the isolated RNA had been reverse transcribed. Here immunoSEQ multiplex PCR was the method, and the copy in TCRdb shows in-frame clones only, minus some. The sample consists of 120,000 to 150,000 clones, roughly 9.7% of them appearing once. The source material was central memory CD4+ T cells from blood. The receptors stem from a woman in her 40s in good health.

This clone was observed a few times. The gene calls are TRBV5-1 and TRBJ2-7; D is possibly TRBD2 (6 bases). CDR1 is SGHRS and CDR2 is YFSETQ in the germline V gene. V lost 2 bases and J 5 bases, leaving 17 bases between the germline ends. This CDR3 comprises 15 residues. CDR3 DNA sequence: TGCGCCAGCAGCTTACTGGGGCCCTCGGGGGACGAGCAGTACTTC. Translating it yields CASSLLGPSGDEQYF.

The chain has TRBV7-8 and TRBJ1-4; D might be TRBD1 (5 bases). Germline lookup yields CDR1 SGHVS and CDR2 FQNEAQ. The CDR3 totals 15 residues. The V end lost 5 bases, the J end lost 4 bases, and 14 bases lay between the germline ends. The CDR3: CASSRGGSFNEKLFF. In DNA form, the CDR3 reads TGTGCCAGCAGCCGGGGGGGGAGCTTTAATGAAAAACTGTTTTTT.

The sample holds many counts of this clone. The chain carries TRBV7-9 and TRBJ2-1, with a tentative D call TRBD2 (6 bases). The V gene's germline CDR1 is SEHNR and CDR2 FQNEAQ (reference sequence). The ends were cut back, 0 bases at V and 3 bases at J, with 12 bases in the middle. The CDR3 consists of 16 residues. The DNA for the CDR3 is TGTGCCAGCAGCTTAGCCCTAGCGAGGTTCTACAATGAGCAGTTCTTC. This codes for CASSLALARFYNEQFF.

In this sample, this clone turned up a few times. The V call is TRBV6-1, the J call TRBJ2-5; TRBD2 matches at 12 bases. Germline V lookup: CDR1 MNHNS, CDR2 SASEGT. The CDR3 is made up of 15 amino acids. With V trimmed by 2 bases and J by 6 bases, 4 bases remained unmatched. The CDR3 DNA sequence: TGTGCCAGCAGTGAACCTAGCGGGGGGGCGAAGACCCAGTACTTC. Encoded protein: CASSEPSGGAKTQYF.

In this sample, this clone turned up many times. The CDR3 DNA is TGCGCCAGCAGTCCGCAGGGTGGAAATGAGCAGTTCTTC. It is translated as CASSPQGGNEQFF. This chain joins TRBV4-3 and TRBJ2-1; possible D gene TRBD1, 5 bases. CDR1 LGHNA and CDR2 YSLEER come from the germline V gene. There are 13 residues in the CDR3. Trimming shortened V by 6 bases and J by 7 bases, and 13 bases separated the two germline ends.

The chain carries TRBV7-9 and TRBJ1-4; D call uncertain. V was clipped by 5 bases and J by 6 bases, with 10 bases between them. The germline V gene encodes CDR1 SEHNR and CDR2 FQNEAQ (reference sequence). The CDR3 is 13 amino acids. The CDR3 region has the DNA TGTGCCAGCAGCCAAAATCGGGATGAAAAACTGTTTTTT. Translation: CASSQNRDEKLFF.

The chain's CDR3 is CASSLANSGNTIYF. DNA for the CDR3: TGTGCCAGCAGCTTGGCCAACTCTGGAAACACCATATATTTT. This rearrangement joins TRBV11-2 to TRBJ1-3; D not resolved. V was clipped by 3 bases and J by 0 bases, with 6 bases between them. The germline gives CDR1 SGHAT, CDR2 FQNNGV. The CDR3 is 14 amino acids.

This clone was counted many times. The chain couples TRBV10-3 to TRBJ2-3; TRBD2 matches at 14 bases. The CDR3 totals 18 residues. Per germline, CDR1 ENHRY and CDR2 SYGVKD. The V gene end was trimmed by 4 bases and the J gene end by 0 bases; junction bases not matched to a gene: 6. The CDR3 reads CAISGSRTSGGSTDTQYF. The CDR3, as DNA: TGTGCCATCAGTGGGTCCCGGACTAGCGGGGGGAGCACAGATACGCAGTATTTT.

This clone was counted only a few times. CDR3 sequence: CATSPARDSLNYGYTF. For the CDR3, the DNA is TGTGCCACCAGCCCAGCTAGGGACAGCTTAAACTATGGCTACACCTTC. The chain uses TRBV15 and TRBJ1-2; 7 positions match TRBD1. V lost 5 bases and J lost 2; bases outside the gene matches: 11. Germline V lookup: CDR1 LNHNV, CDR2 YYDKDF (reference sequence). There are 16 residues in the CDR3.

This clone was counted only a few times. CDR3 coding DNA: TGTGCCAGCAGTGAAAACAGACCCTACGAGCAGTACTTC. Translating gives CASSENRPYEQYF. J is TRBJ2-7 and V is TRBV6-1, with D uncertain. This CDR3 is built from 13 residues. V lost 2 bases and J lost 2, with 7 bases in between. The germline V gene has CDR1 MNHNS and CDR2 SASEGT.

CDR3 loop: CASSLGAGGSYEQYF. CDR3 DNA sequence: TGTGCCAGCAGCTTAGGCGCCGGGGGGTCCTACGAGCAGTACTTC. The V gene is TRBV11-2, the J gene TRBJ2-7, with 7 bases matching TRBD2. V dropped 1 base and J dropped 1; count of bases not matched to a gene: 4. Germline V lookup: CDR1 SGHAT, CDR2 FQNNGV. The CDR3 is 15 amino acids.

The gene calls are TRBV9 and TRBJ1-1; D not certain. The CDR3 contains 15 residues. Germline V gives CDR1 SGDLS, CDR2 YYNGEE. V gave up 3 bases and J gave up 0 bases, with 12 bases separating them. As DNA, the CDR3 is TGTGCCAGCAGCGCCGAACATAGCATGAACACTGAAGCTTTCTTT. Amino acid sequence: CASSAEHSMNTEAFF.

The genes are TRBV1 and TRBJ2-7; TRBD1 reflects the table's D call only, with no check against the DNA. TRBV1 is given as a pseudogene. The CDR3 sequence is 17 residues long. DNA for the CDR3: TGCACCAGCAGCCAAGATGCCAGGGTCCGCAGCCGATACGAGCAGTACTTC. Its protein is CTSSQDARVRSRYEQYF.

The chain couples TRBV7-8 to TRBJ1-5, with D hard to call. The CDR3 has 14 amino acids. V was shortened by 0 bases and J by 0 bases, with 3 bases between the two germline ends. Germline V gives CDR1 SGHVS, CDR2 FQNEAQ. Here the CDR3 DNA reads TGTGCCAGCAGCTTAGCTCTTAGCAATCAGCCCCAGCATTTT. It is translated as CASSLALSNQPQHF.

This clone was seen a few times. The V and J genes are TRBV5-6 and TRBJ1-1; no firm D call. The CDR3 is 15 amino acids. Germline CDR1 reads SGHDT; CDR2 reads YYEEEE. Trimming pared 4 bases from V and 2 bases from J, leaving 15 bases between. The CDR3 spells CASSVVLQLNTEAFF. DNA for the CDR3: TGTGCCAGCAGCGTAGTCTTACAGCTTAACACTGAAGCTTTCTTT.

This clone was seen a few times. CDR3 region: CASSLDYNNEQFF. CDR3 in DNA: TGTGCCAGCAGCCTGGACTACAACAATGAGCAGTTCTTC. The J gene is TRBJ2-1, the V gene TRBV7-8; TRBD2 is a possible D gene (6 bases). The CDR3 is 13 amino acids. V lost 5 bases, J lost 5 bases, and 10 bases lay in between. CDR1 and CDR2 from the germline V gene are SGHVS and FQNEAQ.

The V gene is TRBV6-1, the J gene TRBJ2-5, with 7 bases lining up with TRBD1. The germline gives CDR1 MNHNS, CDR2 SASEGT. The ends lost 7 bases at V and 5 bases at J; junction bases unmatched: 13. The CDR3 totals 15 residues. The DNA for the CDR3 is TGTGCCAGCACCCCAGGGACAGTGTCCCTGGAGACCCAGTACTTC. Residues: CASTPGTVSLETQYF.

The V gene is TRBV5-1, the J gene TRBJ2-5; 13 bases align to TRBD2. After removal of 5 bases from V and 0 bases from J, the junction contained 4 bases not matched to a gene. This CDR3 contains 16 residues. The germline gives CDR1 SGHRS, CDR2 YFSETQ. This CDR3 is CASRSGTSGDQETQYF. The CDR3 DNA sequence: TGCGCCAGCAGATCTGGGACTAGCGGGGACCAAGAGACCCAGTACTTC.

This chain joins TRBV7-9 and TRBJ2-3; 10 nucleotides agree with TRBD1. V was clipped by 2 bases and J by 2 bases; unmatched bases: 7. This CDR3 is built from 17 residues. Germline lookup yields CDR1 SEHNR and CDR2 FQNEAQ (reference sequence). CDR3 amino acids: CASSLTWDRGFTDTQYF. The CDR3 coding sequence is TGTGCCAGCAGCTTAACGTGGGACAGGGGTTTCACAGATACGCAGTATTTT.

This clone was recorded a few times. The genes are TRBV2 and TRBJ2-5; tentatively, D is TRBD1 (5 bases). CDR3 length: 13 residues. Germline V gene sequence: CDR1 SNHLY, CDR2 FYNNEI. Trimming stripped 4 bases from V and 4 bases from J, with 10 bases between. CDR3 in amino acids: CASSGGRAETQYF. The CDR3 DNA reads as TGTGCCAGCAGTGGGGGCAGGGCAGAGACCCAGTACTTC.

This clone was seen a handful of times. The gene calls are TRBV27 and TRBJ1-1; 9 positions agree with TRBD1. CDR1 is MNHEY and CDR2 is SMNVEV in the germline V gene (reference sequence). This CDR3 has 15 amino acids. Trimming removed 3 bases from V and 10 bases from J; junction bases left unmatched: 12. CDR3 amino acids: CASSLGTGSLRGAFF. CDR3 coding DNA: TGTGCCAGCAGTTTGGGGACAGGGTCCCTAAGGGGAGCTTTCTTT.

J is TRBJ2-7 and V is TRBV11-2, with TRBD1 matching over 8 bases. Germline loops: CDR1 SGHAT, CDR2 FQNNGV. The J segment lost 4 bases and the V segment lost 0 bases, leaving 5 bases of the junction unmatched. This CDR3 is built from 15 residues. The DNA of the CDR3 is TGTGCCAGCAGCTTAGAGGCAGGGACAGGTTACGAGCAGTACTTC. Translating gives CASSLEAGTGYEQYF.

V is TRBV11-2 and J is TRBJ1-2; perhaps TRBD1 as D (6 bases). Germline V CDR1 and CDR2: SGHAT, FQNNGV. Trimming removed 4 bases from V and 4 bases from J, with 16 bases in between. This CDR3 has 15 amino acids. This chain's CDR3 is CASSWGTGGGYGYTF. Written as DNA, the CDR3 is TGTGCCAGCAGCTGGGGGACGGGAGGGGGCTATGGCTACACCTTC.

The sample holds many counts of this clone. The V call is TRBV29-1, the J call TRBJ1-2, with 8 bases lining up with TRBD1. The CDR3 covers 12 residues. Trimming cost V 7 bases and J 5 bases; bases outside gene matches: 6. CDR1 and CDR2 from the germline V gene are SQVTM and ANQGSEA. In DNA form, the CDR3 reads TGCAGCGCCGACAGGGGCGGGTATGGCTACACCTTC. This gives the protein CSADRGGYGYTF. Variable domain in full (rest from reference TRBV29-1 and TRBJ1-2): SAVISQKPSRDICQRGTSLTIQCQVDSQVTMMFWYRQQPGQSLTLIATANQGSEATYESGFVIDKFPISRPNLTFSTLTVSNMSPEDSSIYLCSADRGGYGYTFGSGTRLTVV.

The chain carries TRBV5-1 and TRBJ2-3; D is perhaps TRBD2 (5 bases). Germline assignment: CDR1 SGHRS and CDR2 YFSETQ. The CDR3 contains 15 residues. Trimming removed 0 bases from V and 4 bases from J, with 12 bases in between. CDR3 region: CASSLAGLAADTQYF. CDR3 nucleotides: TGCGCCAGCAGCTTGGCCGGGCTAGCTGCAGATACGCAGTATTTT.